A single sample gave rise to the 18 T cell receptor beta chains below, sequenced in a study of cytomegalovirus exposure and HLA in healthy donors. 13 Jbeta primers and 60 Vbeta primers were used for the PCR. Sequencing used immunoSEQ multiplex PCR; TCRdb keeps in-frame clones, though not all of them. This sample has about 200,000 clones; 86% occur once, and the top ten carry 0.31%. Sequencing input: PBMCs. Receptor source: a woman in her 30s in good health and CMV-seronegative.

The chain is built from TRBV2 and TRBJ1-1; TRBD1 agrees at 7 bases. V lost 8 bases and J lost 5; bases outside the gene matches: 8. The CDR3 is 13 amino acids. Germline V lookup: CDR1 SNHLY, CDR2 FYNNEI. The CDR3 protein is CASVRNRGTEAFF. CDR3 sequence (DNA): TGTGCCAGCGTAAGAAACAGGGGTACTGAAGCTTTCTTT.

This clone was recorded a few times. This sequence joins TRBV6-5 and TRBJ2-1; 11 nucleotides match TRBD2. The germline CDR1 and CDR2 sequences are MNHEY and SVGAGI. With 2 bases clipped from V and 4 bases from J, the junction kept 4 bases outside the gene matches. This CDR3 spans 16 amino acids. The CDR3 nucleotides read TGTGCCAGCAGTTACCAGACTAGCGGGATGTACAATGAGCAGTTCTTC. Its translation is CASSYQTSGMYNEQFF.

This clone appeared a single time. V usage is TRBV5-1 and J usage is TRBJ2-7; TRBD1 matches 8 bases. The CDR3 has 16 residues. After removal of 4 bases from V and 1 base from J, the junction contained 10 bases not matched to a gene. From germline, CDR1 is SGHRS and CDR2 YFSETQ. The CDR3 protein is CASSNRTGLGSYEQYF. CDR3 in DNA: TGCGCCAGCAGCAACAGGACAGGGTTGGGGTCCTACGAGCAGTACTTC.

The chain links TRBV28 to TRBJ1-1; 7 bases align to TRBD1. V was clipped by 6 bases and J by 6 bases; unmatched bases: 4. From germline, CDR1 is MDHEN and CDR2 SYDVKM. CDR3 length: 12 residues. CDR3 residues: CASRTGRSEAFF. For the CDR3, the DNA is TGTGCCAGCAGGACAGGGAGATCTGAAGCTTTCTTT.

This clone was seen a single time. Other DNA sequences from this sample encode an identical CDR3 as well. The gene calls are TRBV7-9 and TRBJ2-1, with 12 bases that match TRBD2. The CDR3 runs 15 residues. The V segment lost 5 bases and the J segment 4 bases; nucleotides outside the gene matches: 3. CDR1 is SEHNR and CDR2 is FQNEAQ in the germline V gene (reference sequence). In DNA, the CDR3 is TGTGCCAGCAGCCTGCTAGCGGGAGGGTACAATGAGCAGTTCTTC. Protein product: CASSLLAGGYNEQFF.

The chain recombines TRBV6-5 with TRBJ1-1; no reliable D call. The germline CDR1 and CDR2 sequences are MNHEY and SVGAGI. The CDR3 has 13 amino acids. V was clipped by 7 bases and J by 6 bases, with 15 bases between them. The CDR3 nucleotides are TGTGCCAGCACCACTAGGATCAATTCTGAAGCTTTCTTT. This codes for CASTTRINSEAFF.

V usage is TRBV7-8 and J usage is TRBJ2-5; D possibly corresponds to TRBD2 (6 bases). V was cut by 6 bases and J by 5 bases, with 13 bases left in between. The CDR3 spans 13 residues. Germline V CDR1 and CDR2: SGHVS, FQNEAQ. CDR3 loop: CASRPPGAETQYF. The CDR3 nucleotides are TGTGCCAGCAGGCCTCCGGGAGCTGAGACCCAGTACTTC.

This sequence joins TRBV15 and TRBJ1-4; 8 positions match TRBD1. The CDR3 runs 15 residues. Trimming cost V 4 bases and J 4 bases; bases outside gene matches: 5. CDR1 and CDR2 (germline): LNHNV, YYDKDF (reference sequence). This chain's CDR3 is CATSTIDRGNEKLFF. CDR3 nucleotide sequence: TGTGCCACCAGCACTATAGACAGGGGTAATGAAAAACTGTTTTTT. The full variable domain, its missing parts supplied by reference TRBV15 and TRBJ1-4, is DAMVIQNPRYQVTQFGKPVTLSCSQTLNHNVMYWYQQKSSQAPKLLFHYYDKDFNNEADTPDNFQSRRPNTSFCFLDIRSPGLGDTAMYLCATSTIDRGNEKLFFGSGTQLSVL.

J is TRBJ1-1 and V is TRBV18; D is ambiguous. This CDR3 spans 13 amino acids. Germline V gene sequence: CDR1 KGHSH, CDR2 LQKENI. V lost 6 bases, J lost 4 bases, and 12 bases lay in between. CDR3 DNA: TGTGCCAGCTCCCACGGGATGCTCACTGAAGCTTTCTTT. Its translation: CASSHGMLTEAFF.

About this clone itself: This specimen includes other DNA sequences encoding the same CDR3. CDR3 sequence: CASSSTYEQYF. Written as DNA, the CDR3 is TGTGCCAGCAGCTCTACTTACGAGCAGTACTTC. The rearrangement uses TRBV6-1 and TRBJ2-7; D unresolved. The CDR3 loop spans 11 amino acids. Germline assignment: CDR1 MNHNS and CDR2 SASEGT. V lost 6 bases and J 4 bases, leaving 7 bases between the germline ends.

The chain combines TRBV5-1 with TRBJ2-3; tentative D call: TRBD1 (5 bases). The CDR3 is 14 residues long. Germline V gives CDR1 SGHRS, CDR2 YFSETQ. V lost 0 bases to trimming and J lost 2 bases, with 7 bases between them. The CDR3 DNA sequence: TGCGCCAGCAGCTTGGCGGACACCACAGATACGCAGTATTTT. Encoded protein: CASSLADTTDTQYF. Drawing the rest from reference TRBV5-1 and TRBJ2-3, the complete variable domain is KAGVTQTPRYLIKTRGQQVTLSCSPISGHRSVSWYQQTPGQGLQFLFEYFSETQRNKGNFPGRFSGRQFSNSRSEMNVSTLELGDSALYLCASSLADTTDTQYFGPGTRLTVL.

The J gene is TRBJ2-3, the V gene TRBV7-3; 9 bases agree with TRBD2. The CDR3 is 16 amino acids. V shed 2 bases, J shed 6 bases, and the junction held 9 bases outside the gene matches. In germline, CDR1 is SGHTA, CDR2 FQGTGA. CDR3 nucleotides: TGTGCCAGCAGCTTAGGTGGTAGCGGGGGCCAGGATACGCAGTATTTT. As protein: CASSLGGSGGQDTQYF.

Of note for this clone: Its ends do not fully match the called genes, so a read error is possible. Here the CDR3 DNA reads TGTGCCTCCAATCGGGGGGGAGCTAACTGTGGCTACACCTTC. Its translation is CASNRGGANCGYTF. The chain is built from TRBV5-6 and TRBJ1-2, with a weak D call TRBD1 (5 bases). The CDR3 contains 14 residues. The V gene's germline CDR1 is SGHDT and CDR2 YYEEEE.

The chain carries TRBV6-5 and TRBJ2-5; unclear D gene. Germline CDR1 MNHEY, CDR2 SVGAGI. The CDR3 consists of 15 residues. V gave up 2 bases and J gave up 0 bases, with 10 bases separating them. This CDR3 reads CASSYKRPNQETQYF. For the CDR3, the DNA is TGTGCCAGCAGTTACAAGCGCCCTAACCAAGAGACCCAGTACTTC.

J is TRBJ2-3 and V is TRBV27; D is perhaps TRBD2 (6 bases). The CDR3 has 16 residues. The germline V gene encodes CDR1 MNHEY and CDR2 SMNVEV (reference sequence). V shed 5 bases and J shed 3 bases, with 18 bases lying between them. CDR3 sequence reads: CASSPLLAAATDTQYF. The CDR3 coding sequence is TGTGCCAGCAGTCCTCTCTTAGCGGCGGCTACAGATACGCAGTATTTT.

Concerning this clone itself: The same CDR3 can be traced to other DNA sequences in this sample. CDR3: CASSLGQGYEQYF. The DNA of the CDR3 is TGTGCCAGCAGTTTAGGACAGGGCTACGAGCAGTACTTC. The rearrangement joins TRBV28 to TRBJ2-7, with 8 bases matching TRBD1. Germline lookup yields CDR1 MDHEN and CDR2 SYDVKM. V trimming: 2 bases; J trimming: 3 bases; junction bases outside the gene matches: 0. CDR3 length equals 13 residues.

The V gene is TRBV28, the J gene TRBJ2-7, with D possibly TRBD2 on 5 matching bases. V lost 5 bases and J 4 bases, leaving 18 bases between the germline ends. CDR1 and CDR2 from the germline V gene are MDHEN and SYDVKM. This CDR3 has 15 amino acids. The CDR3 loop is CASSGTGISAYEQYF. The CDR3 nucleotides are TGTGCCAGCAGTGGAACCGGGATCTCTGCTTACGAGCAGTACTTC.

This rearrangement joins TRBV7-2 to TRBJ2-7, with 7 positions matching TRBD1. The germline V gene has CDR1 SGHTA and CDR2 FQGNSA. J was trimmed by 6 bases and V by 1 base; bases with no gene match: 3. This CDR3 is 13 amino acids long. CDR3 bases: TGTGCCAGCAGCTTAGTGGGACAGCGCGAGCAGTACTTC. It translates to CASSLVGQREQYF.